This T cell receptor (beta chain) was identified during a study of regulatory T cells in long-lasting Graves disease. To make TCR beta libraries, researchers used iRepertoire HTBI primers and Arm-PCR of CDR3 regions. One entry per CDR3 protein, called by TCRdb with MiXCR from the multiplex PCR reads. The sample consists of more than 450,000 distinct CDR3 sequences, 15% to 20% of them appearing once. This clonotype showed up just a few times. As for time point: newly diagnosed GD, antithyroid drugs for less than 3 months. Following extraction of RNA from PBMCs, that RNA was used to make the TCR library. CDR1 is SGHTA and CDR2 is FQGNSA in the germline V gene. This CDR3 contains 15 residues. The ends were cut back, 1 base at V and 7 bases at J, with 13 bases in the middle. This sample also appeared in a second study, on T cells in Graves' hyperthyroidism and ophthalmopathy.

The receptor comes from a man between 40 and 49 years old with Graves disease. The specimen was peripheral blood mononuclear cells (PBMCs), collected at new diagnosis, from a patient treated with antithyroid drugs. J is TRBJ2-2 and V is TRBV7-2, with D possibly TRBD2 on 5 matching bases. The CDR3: CASSLESGYSGELFF. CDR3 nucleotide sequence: TGTGCCAGCAGCTTAGAATCGGGGTATAGCGGGGAGCTGTTTTTT.